This T cell receptor beta chain was documented in a study of OX40 agonist ivuxolimab in advanced cancers. Study context: Participants, 70% to 90% male, averaged roughly 60 years of age, ranging from 23 to 79. Three dose-escalation patients had partial responses: one with hepatocellular carcinoma and two with cutaneous melanoma.

A single count supports this clone. Assay used: immunoSEQ multiplex PCR; TCRdb lists only in-frame clones, some missing. The repertoire has more than 1,000 clones, less than 80% of them found once; the top ten carry roughly 7.4%. V gave up 4 bases and J gave up 3 bases, with 14 bases separating them. This CDR3 spans 15 amino acids. Germline assignment: CDR1 KGHSH and CDR2 LQKENI. The specimen was obtained in a trial of the OX40 agonist ivuxolimab. The receptor comes from an adult with an advanced solid tumor such as melanoma, head and neck, liver or kidney cancer. V gene TRBV18 combines with J gene TRBJ2-3; the D gene is possibly TRBD2 (6 bases). The CDR3 is CASSRGSGTTDTQYF. The CDR3 coding sequence is TGTGCCAGCTCACGAGGATCCGGGACTACAGATACGCAGTATTTT. The whole variable domain, remainder taken from reference TRBV18 and TRBJ2-3, is NAGVMQNPRHLVRRRGQEARLRCSPMKGHSHVYWYRQLPEEGLKFMVYLQKENIIDESGMPKERFSAEFPKEGPSILRIQQVVRGDSAAYFCASSRGSGTTDTQYFGPGTRLTVL.